This TCR beta chain was captured by sequencing in a study of long-term antiretroviral therapy in people with HIV. Findings and limits, study-wide: Clones expanded before ART dominated the repertoire at all time points. Information pertaining to ART adherence, viral resistance or therapeutic modifications was not obtained.

The assay used was immunoSEQ (version v3.0), run at survey level. Some clones are missing from TCRdb's copy, which holds only in-frame ones; the method was immunoSEQ multiplex PCR. The table includes about 39,000 clones, 85% to 90% detected once. This CDR3 has 13 residues. Germline V lookup: CDR1 LGHNA, CDR2 YNFKEQ. The germline V and J ends were trimmed by 0 bases and 6 bases, with 9 bases remaining between them. Before DNA extraction, about 1-11 million cryopreserved PBMC were held in the samples. For this clone: Its matching antigen is unknown.

The starting material was unsorted PBMCs, obtained 1.2 years after starting antiretroviral therapy. The chain recombines TRBV4-2 with TRBJ2-7; tentative D call: TRBD2 (5 bases). This clonotype was sampled from a woman aged 50 to 65 with HIV. CDR3: CASSQDHGVEQYF. The CDR3 DNA sequence: TGTGCCAGCAGCCAAGATCACGGGGTCGAGCAGTACTTC.